This T cell receptor beta chain originates from a study of cytomegalovirus exposure and HLA in healthy donors. Across the whole study: There were 65 million to 85 million unique TCRs (from HLA-typed donors) in an early data release.

To note about this clone: As yet, its antigen is unknown.

V lost 2 bases to trimming and J lost 6 bases; unmatched junction nucleotides: 19. Germline values: CDR1 WNHNN, CDR2 SYGVQD (reference sequence). This CDR3 comprises 18 residues. The PCR employed 60 Vbeta primers together with 13 Jbeta primers. The protocol was immunoSEQ multiplex PCR, while the TCRdb copy is restricted to in-frame clones and leaves out a portion. The sample holds some 95,000 clones; 60% to 75% are singletons and the top ten take about 1.2%. Study-wide results and limits: Most TCR sequences showed up rarely, but some public TCRs showed up in many donors.

The chain employs TRBV10-1 and TRBJ2-7; 7 nucleotides line up with TRBD2. This receptor was taken from a female donor in good health and CMV-seronegative. The sequencing input was PBMCs. CDR3 nucleotide sequence: TGCGCCAGCAGTGAGGGTCACTCCTTCGCGGGAGCGGAGGGCGAGCAGTACTTC. Amino acids: CASSEGHSFAGAEGEQYF.